The 30 T cell receptor beta chains below were found in one sample sequenced in a study of shared clonotypes between healthy human individuals. The protocol was immunoSEQ multiplex PCR, while the TCRdb copy is restricted to in-frame clones and leaves out a portion. The table has some 1.1 million clones, 70% to 85% seen once. Sequencing was done on a sample of memory CD4+ T cells from PBMCs. Noted subset: CD45RA-negative fraction. The receptors were sampled from a man aged 18-30 years in good health. Some clones in this sample may be carry-over from other donors' samples.

As concerns this clone: Other DNA sequences of this sample code for an identical CDR3. V usage is TRBV27 and J usage is TRBJ2-6; D remains unclear. The CDR3 is made up of 15 amino acids. Per germline, CDR1 MNHEY and CDR2 SMNVEV (reference sequence). V was pared by 3 bases and J by 2 bases, with 8 bases between. The CDR3 sequence is CASSLSRAGANVLTF. In DNA, the CDR3 is TGTGCCAGCAGTTTGAGTAGGGCTGGGGCCAACGTCCTGACTTTC.

V gene TRBV13 combines with J gene TRBJ2-3; D possibly corresponds to TRBD2 (6 bases). Between the trimmed V and J ends, which lost 5 bases and 1 base, there was a span of 10 bases. The V gene's germline CDR1 is PRHDT and CDR2 FYEKMQ (reference sequence). CDR3 length: 14 residues. This CDR3 is CASSKPSGTDTQYF. In nucleotides, the CDR3 is TGTGCCAGCAGCAAACCTAGCGGCACAGATACGCAGTATTTT.

The rearrangement joins TRBV10-3 to TRBJ1-6; no clear D. The CDR3 spans 12 residues. V was cut by 2 bases and J by 8 bases, with 4 bases left in between. CDR1 ENHRY and CDR2 SYGVKD come from the germline V gene. Here the CDR3 DNA reads TGTGCCATCAGTGAGACCCATTCACCCCTCCACTTT. Protein product: CAISETHSPLHF.

The chain carries TRBV5-6 and TRBJ2-1; 8 positions match TRBD1. CDR3 length: 15 amino acids. CDR1 is SGHDT and CDR2 is YYEEEE in the germline V gene. With V trimmed by 3 bases and J by 4 bases, 6 bases remained unmatched. The CDR3: CASSYRDRPYNEQFF. The DNA for the CDR3 is TGTGCCAGCAGCTACCGGGACAGGCCGTACAATGAGCAGTTCTTC.

The genes are TRBV29-1 and TRBJ2-1; no reliable D call. The length of the CDR3 is 13 residues. V was cut by 5 bases and J by 5 bases, with 13 bases left in between. Germline V gene data show CDR1 as SQVTM and CDR2 as ANQGSEA. The CDR3 coding sequence is TGCAGCGTTCGTGATTCGAGACACAATGAGCAGTTCTTC. Translating it yields CSVRDSRHNEQFF.

The chain couples TRBV28 to TRBJ2-7; TRBD1 aligns across 10 bases. The CDR3 spans 15 residues. The V gene's germline CDR1 is MDHEN and CDR2 SYDVKM. Trimming removed 6 bases from V and 8 bases from J; junction bases left unmatched: 13. The CDR3 coding sequence is TGTGCCAGCAGCATCGCGGGGACAGGGGTATACAAGCAGTACTTC. This codes for CASSIAGTGVYKQYF.

V is TRBV20-1 and J is TRBJ2-5; D not certain. The CDR3 is made up of 11 amino acids. V gave up 6 bases and J gave up 5 bases, with 10 bases separating them. Germline V gene sequence: CDR1 DFQATT, CDR2 SNEGSKA (reference sequence). CDR3 sequence reads: CSAPSRETQYF. In DNA form, the CDR3 reads TGCAGTGCCCCATCGAGGGAGACCCAGTACTTC.

This rearrangement joins TRBV21-1 to TRBJ2-3; the D call TRBD1 from the table was never checked on the DNA. TRBV21-1 is labeled a pseudogene. CDR3 length: 17 amino acids. This chain's CDR3 is CASSNHTTPSLLDTQYF. The CDR3 nucleotides are TGTGCCAGCAGCAATCACACCACCCCTTCCCTCCTGGATACGCAGTATTTT.

This chain links TRBV5-1 with TRBJ2-3, with D possibly matching TRBD2 (6 bases). V was pared by 0 bases and J by 0 bases, with 11 bases between. CDR1 SGHRS and CDR2 YFSETQ come from the germline V gene. CDR3 size: 16 residues. CDR3 bases: TGCGCCAGCAGCTTGGGATCTAGCGCTAGCACAGATACGCAGTATTTT. This gives the protein CASSLGSSASTDTQYF. The whole variable domain, filled in from reference TRBV5-1 and TRBJ2-3, reads KAGVTQTPRYLIKTRGQQVTLSCSPISGHRSVSWYQQTPGQGLQFLFEYFSETQRNKGNFPGRFSGRQFSNSRSEMNVSTLELGDSALYLCASSLGSSASTDTQYFGPGTRLTVL.

The chain has TRBV18 and TRBJ2-7; 8 nucleotides align to TRBD1. V was pared by 6 bases and J by 7 bases, with 8 bases of the junction left unmatched. The CDR3 consists of 13 residues. Germline V CDR1 and CDR2: KGHSH, LQKENI. In DNA form, the CDR3 reads TGTGCCAGCTCGTCCGACAGGGGTAATGAGCAGTACTTC. This gives the protein CASSSDRGNEQYF.

In nucleotides, the CDR3 is TGTGCCTGGAGTGTAGCAGGCACAGATACGCAGTATTTT. This translates into CAWSVAGTDTQYF. V gene TRBV30 combines with J gene TRBJ2-3; D is uncertain. The CDR3 has 13 amino acids. Trimming removed 0 bases from V and 1 base from J, with 5 bases in between. Germline V CDR1 and CDR2: GTSNPN, SVGIG (reference sequence). Filled out from reference TRBV30 and TRBJ2-3, the complete variable domain reads SQTIHQWPATLVQPVGSPLSLECTVEGTSNPNLYWYRQAAGRGLQLLFYSVGIGQISSEVPQNLSASRPQDRQFILSSKKLLLSDSGFYLCAWSVAGTDTQYFGPGTRLTVL.

This clone was picked up many times. The chain is built from TRBV28 and TRBJ1-2; D uncertain. The germline gives CDR1 MDHEN, CDR2 SYDVKM. V shed 5 bases and J shed 0 bases, with 16 bases lying between them. The CDR3 has 16 amino acids. The CDR3 coding sequence is TGTGCCAGCAGTACCCTAATTGGGCCCGCTAACTATGGCTACACCTTC. This sequence encodes CASSTLIGPANYGYTF.

This clone was detected a few times. The rearrangement joins TRBV4-1 to TRBJ2-1; TRBD2 matches at 12 bases. With V trimmed by 2 bases and J by 8 bases, 7 bases remained unmatched. The CDR3 has 16 residues. Germline V gives CDR1 MGHRA, CDR2 YSYEKL. DNA for the CDR3: TGCGCCAGCAGCCAATACGGACTAGCGGGAAGCCATGAGCAGTTCTTC. The encoded protein is CASSQYGLAGSHEQFF.

This chain connects TRBV30 to TRBJ2-3; a possible D gene is TRBD1 (6 bases). Germline V lookup: CDR1 GTSNPN, CDR2 SVGIG (reference sequence). Trimming cost V 4 bases and J 2 bases, with 16 bases left between them. The CDR3 runs to 15 residues. CDR3 in amino acids: CAWNRGQGPTDTQYF. The CDR3 nucleotides are TGTGCCTGGAACCGGGGACAAGGTCCCACAGATACGCAGTATTTT.

This clone was counted many times. V gene TRBV19 combines with J gene TRBJ2-7; D is possibly TRBD2 (7 bases). There are 14 residues in the CDR3. Germline assignment: CDR1 LNHDA and CDR2 SQIVND (reference sequence). Trimming took off 6 bases at V and 2 bases at J, with 14 bases between the two ends. CDR3 nucleotides: TGTGCCAGTAGCCCGGGGGGCTGGGCCTACGAGCAGTACTTC. This codes for CASSPGGWAYEQYF.

The chain has TRBV28 and TRBJ2-7; D gene uncertain. This CDR3 is built from 14 residues. In germline, CDR1 is MDHEN, CDR2 SYDVKM. Trimming shortened V by 3 bases and J by 1 base, and 10 bases separated the two germline ends. The DNA for the CDR3 is TGTGCCAGCAGTTTGCCCCCCCAATCCTACGAGCAGTACTTC. Protein product: CASSLPPQSYEQYF.

This chain uses TRBV18 with TRBJ2-6; D possibly uses TRBD1 or TRBD2 (5 bases each). Trimming pared 3 bases from V and 2 bases from J, leaving 17 bases between. CDR1 is KGHSH and CDR2 is LQKENI in the germline V gene. This CDR3 is 18 amino acids long. The CDR3 is CASSPTPGPGAGANVLTF. In nucleotides, the CDR3 is TGTGCCAGCTCACCTACACCGGGGCCCGGTGCTGGGGCCAACGTCCTGACTTTC.

This chain connects TRBV5-1 to TRBJ2-2; the match to TRBD1 covers 11 bases. The CDR3 length is 14 residues. Looked up from germline, CDR1 is SGHRS and CDR2 is YFSETQ. The V gene end was trimmed by 6 bases and the J gene end by 6 bases; junction bases not matched to a gene: 4. CDR3 in DNA: TGCGCCAGCACCGGACAGGGGGCCTCCGGGGAGCTGTTTTTT. It yields the protein CASTGQGASGELFF.

As for this clone: A much more abundant neighbour one base away suggests this may be a read error. Other nucleotide sequences from this sample produce the same CDR3. The rearrangement uses TRBV6-1 and TRBJ2-7, with D possibly being TRBD1 (5 bases). The V end lost 2 bases, the J end lost 3 bases, and 5 bases lay between the germline ends. Germline CDR1 is MNHNS and CDR2 is SASEGT. The CDR3 length is 12 residues. This CDR3 is CASSERGYEQYF. CDR3 nucleotides: TGTGCCAGCAGTGAAAGGGGCTACGAGCAGTACTTC.

To note about this clone: Mismatch with germline at one junction end may stem from a read error. The chain couples TRBV5-6 to TRBJ2-1; the D call may be TRBD1 or TRBD2 (6 bases each). Germline V gives CDR1 SGHDT, CDR2 YYEEEE. The CDR3 sequence is 13 residues long. In nucleotides, the CDR3 is TGTGCCAGCAGCTTGGGTTTAAGAGGGGGGTTGCTCTTC. Its protein product is CASSLGLRGGLLF.

This chain links TRBV6-7 with TRBJ2-3; D might be TRBD1 (5 bases). TRBV6-7 is filed as an ORF, its function uncertain. Trimming left V 7 bases short and J 2 bases short, with 19 bases between. The length of the CDR3 is 16 residues. DNA of the CDR3: TGTGCCAGCACCTACGAAGGAAAGGGGTCCACAGATACGCAGTATTTT. Protein sequence: CASTYEGKGSTDTQYF.

CDR3 residues: CASSLDGLSYNEQFF. CDR3 sequence (DNA): TGCGCCAGCAGCTTGGACGGCCTCTCCTACAATGAGCAGTTCTTC. This chain links TRBV5-1 with TRBJ2-1; D is ambiguous. CDR1 and CDR2 (germline): SGHRS, YFSETQ. This CDR3 is built from 15 residues. Trimming cost V 0 bases and J 0 bases, with 7 bases left between them.

The chain uses TRBV10-1 and TRBJ1-1; 7 positions match TRBD1. The CDR3 runs to 14 residues. CDR1 is WNHNN and CDR2 is SYGVQD in the germline V gene (reference sequence). J was trimmed by 4 bases and V by 4 bases; bases with no gene match: 6. Written as DNA, the CDR3 is TGCGCCAGCAGTGGGACCCAGGGGGTCACTGAAGCTTTCTTT. This codes for CASSGTQGVTEAFF.

This clone was seen only once. This sample also contains other DNA sequences that code for the same CDR3. This chain joins TRBV28 and TRBJ2-7; D possibly corresponds to TRBD1 (5 bases). The CDR3 is 12 residues long. V gave up 2 bases and J gave up 4 bases, with 6 bases separating them. Germline assignment: CDR1 MDHEN and CDR2 SYDVKM. CDR3 in DNA: TGTGCCAGCAGTTTAAGGGGATACGAGCAGTACTTC. It is translated as CASSLRGYEQYF.

The chain has TRBV2 and TRBJ2-7, with D possibly being TRBD2 (6 bases). The CDR3 runs 12 residues. Germline CDR1 is SNHLY and CDR2 is FYNNEI. V lost 4 bases and J 5 bases, leaving 9 bases between the germline ends. DNA of the CDR3: TGTGCCAGCAGTGTGGAGGGGAACGAGCAGTACTTC. Translating gives CASSVEGNEQYF.

This clone was counted once. The gene calls are TRBV5-4 and TRBJ2-7; TRBD1 is a possible D gene (6 bases). V lost 3 bases, J lost 0 bases, and 13 bases lay in between. Germline V lookup: CDR1 SGHNT, CDR2 YYREEE (reference sequence). The CDR3 loop spans 15 amino acids. DNA of the CDR3: TGTGCCAGCAGCTCCCCGGACAGATCCTCCTACGAGCAGTACTTC. This gives the protein CASSSPDRSSYEQYF. The full variable domain, with the rest looked up from reference TRBV5-4 and TRBJ2-7, is ETGVTQSPTHLIKTRGQQVTLRCSSQSGHNTVSWYQQALGQGPQFIFQYYREEENGRGNFPPRFSGLQFPNYSSELNVNALELDDSALYLCASSSPDRSSYEQYFGPGTRLTVT.

The V and J genes are TRBV30 and TRBJ2-7; perhaps D is TRBD1 or TRBD2 (5 bases each). V lost 0 bases and J lost 7, with 13 bases in between. This CDR3 has 13 residues. Germline V CDR1 and CDR2: GTSNPN, SVGIG (reference sequence). The CDR3 region is CAWSVEGTTEQYF. Written as DNA, the CDR3 is TGTGCCTGGAGTGTAGAAGGGACGACTGAGCAGTACTTC.

The chain uses TRBV5-4 and TRBJ2-5; 13 bases align to TRBD2. Gene TRBJ2-7 matches the end of the DNA better, so the J call may be wrong. CDR1 and CDR2 (germline): SGHNT, YYREEE (reference sequence). CDR3 length: 16 amino acids. In DNA form, the CDR3 reads TGTGCCAGCAGCCCCGGACTAGCGGGAGTAGAGGGCGAGCAGTACTTC. Translating gives CASSPGLAGVEGEQYF.

Note on this clone: Other nucleotide sequences in the sample specify the same CDR3. This sequence joins TRBV15 and TRBJ1-1; D not resolved. The CDR3 is made up of 13 amino acids. V was clipped by 0 bases and J by 1 base, with 3 bases between them. Looked up from germline, CDR1 is LNHNV and CDR2 is YYDKDF (reference sequence). For the CDR3, the DNA is TGTGCCACCAGCAGAGACCGGAACACTGAAGCTTTCTTT. It encodes CATSRDRNTEAFF.

CDR3 sequence: CASSPYPDRGNEKLFF. CDR3 nucleotide sequence: TGTGCCAGCAGCCCTTACCCCGACAGGGGTAATGAAAAACTGTTTTTT. J is TRBJ1-4 and V is TRBV7-9; TRBD1 aligns across 8 bases. V trimming: 5 bases; J trimming: 4 bases; junction bases outside the gene matches: 9. The CDR3 is 16 residues long. Germline lookup yields CDR1 SEHNR and CDR2 FQNEAQ (reference sequence).